This record looks at one TCR beta chain sequence and its context. The data are from a study of Ad26.COV2.S vaccination and SARS-CoV-2 variants. TCRdb's table, derived via immunoSEQ multiplex PCR, lists solely in-frame clones and lacks some. The data show roughly 380,000 clones, roughly 84% seen once. Treatment denoted: some 19 received Ad26.COV2.S at low or high dose, single or two shots; about 5 received placebo; per-sample allocation not given. Following the first vaccine or placebo injection, samples were taken on day 63. The germline CDR1 and CDR2 sequences are LGHNA and YSLEER. V lost 3 bases and J lost 1, with 14 bases in between. The CDR3 contains 16 residues.

The sequenced sample was peripheral blood, obtained in a trial of Ad26.COV2.S vaccine versus placebo. This sequence was found in a person aged 18-60 years who received the Ad26.COV2.S COVID-19 vaccine or a placebo. This chain connects TRBV4-3 to TRBJ2-3, with D maybe TRBD2 (6 bases). For the CDR3, the DNA is TGCGCCAGCAGCCATGGGACCTCGGGGGGCACAGATACGCAGTATTTT. Translating gives CASSHGTSGGTDTQYF.